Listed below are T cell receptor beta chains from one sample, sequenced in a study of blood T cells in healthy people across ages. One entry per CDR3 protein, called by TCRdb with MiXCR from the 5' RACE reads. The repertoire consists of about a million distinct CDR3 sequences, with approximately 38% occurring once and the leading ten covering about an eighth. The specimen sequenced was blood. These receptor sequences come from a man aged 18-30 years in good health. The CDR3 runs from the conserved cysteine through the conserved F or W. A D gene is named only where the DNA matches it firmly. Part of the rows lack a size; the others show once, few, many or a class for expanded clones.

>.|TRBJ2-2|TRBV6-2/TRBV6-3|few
CASSYAGTNTGELFF
TGTGCCAGCAGTTATGCCGGGACAAACACCGGGGAGCTGTTTTTT
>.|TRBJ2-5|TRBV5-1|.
CASSVVGDQETQYF
TGCGCCAGCAGCGTGGTTGGAGACCAAGAGACCCAGTACTTC
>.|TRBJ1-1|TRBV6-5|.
CASSYSPPGITEAFF
TGTGCCAGCAGTTACTCACCCCCGGGGATCACTGAAGCTTTCTTT
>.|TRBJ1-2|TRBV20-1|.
CSARIGINYGYTF
TGCAGTGCTAGAATCGGTATCAACTATGGCTACACCTTC
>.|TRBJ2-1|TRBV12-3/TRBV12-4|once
CASSLSAADFYNEQFF
TGTGCCAGCAGTTTGTCTGCAGCGGACTTTTACAATGAGCAGTTCTTC
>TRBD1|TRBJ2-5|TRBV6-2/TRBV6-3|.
CASSYGDRINNEQYF
TGTGCCAGCAGTTACGGGGACAGGATCAACAATGAGCAGTACTTC
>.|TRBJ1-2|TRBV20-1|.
CSATAGGDYTF
TGCAGTGCTACCGCGGGGGGAGACTACACCTTC
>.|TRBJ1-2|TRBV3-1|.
CASSHSPPGGNYGYTF
TGTGCCAGCAGCCATTCCCCACCGGGGGGTAACTATGGCTACACCTTC
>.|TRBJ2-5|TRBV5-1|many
CASSLGHFQETQYF
TGCGCCAGCAGCTTAGGACATTTCCAAGAGACCCAGTACTTC
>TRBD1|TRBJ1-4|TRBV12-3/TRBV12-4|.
CASSLWDREEKLFF
TGTGCCAGCAGTTTATGGGACAGGGAGGAAAAACTGTTTTTT
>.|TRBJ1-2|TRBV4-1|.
CASSKVVSYGYTF
TGCGCCAGCAGTAAAGTCGTCAGCTATGGCTACACCTTC
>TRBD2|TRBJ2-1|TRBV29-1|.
CSVEERTSPYEQFF
TGCAGCGTTGAAGAACGGACTAGCCCCTACGAGCAGTTCTTC
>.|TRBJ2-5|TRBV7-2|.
CASSLQGQSLETQYF
TGTGCCAGCAGCTTACAGGGTCAGTCTCTAGAGACCCAGTACTTC
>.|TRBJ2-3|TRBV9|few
CASSVGRGTNTQYF
TGTGCCAGCAGCGTAGGGAGGGGGACGAATACGCAGTATTTT
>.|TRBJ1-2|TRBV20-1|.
CSAREGAGDYGYTF
TGCAGTGCTAGAGAGGGGGCCGGGGACTATGGCTACACCTTC
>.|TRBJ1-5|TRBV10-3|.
CAISGFGSQGNQPQHF
TGTGCCATCAGTGGGTTCGGCAGCCAAGGCAATCAGCCCCAGCATTTT
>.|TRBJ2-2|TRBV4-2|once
CASSPLGRSNTGELFF
TGTGCCAGCAGCCCCCTCGGGCGGTCGAACACCGGGGAGCTGTTTTTT
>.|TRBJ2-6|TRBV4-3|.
CASSQVNRDSDVLTF
TGCGCCAGCAGCCAAGTGAACAGGGATAGTGACGTCCTGACTTTC
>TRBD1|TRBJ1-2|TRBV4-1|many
CASTPSDRGIGYTF
TGCGCCAGCACCCCCTCGGACAGGGGGATTGGCTACACCTTC
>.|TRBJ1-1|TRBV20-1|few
CSAPPGGANTEAFF
TGCAGTGCGCCGCCGGGAGGGGCGAACACTGAAGCTTTCTTT
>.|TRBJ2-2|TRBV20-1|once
CSAGRGRGPDLPELFF
TGCAGTGCTGGCCGGGGACGAGGACCTGATCTGCCGGAGCTGTTTTTT
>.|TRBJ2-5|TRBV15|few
CATSRDLGETQYF
TGTGCCACCAGCAGAGATTTGGGAGAGACCCAGTACTTC
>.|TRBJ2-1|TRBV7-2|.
CASSLVREVNEQFF
TGTGCCAGCAGCTTAGTACGCGAGGTCAATGAGCAGTTCTTC
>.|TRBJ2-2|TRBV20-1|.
CSAGTGTPNTGELFF
TGCAGTGCTGGGACCGGGACTCCGAACACCGGGGAGCTGTTTTTT
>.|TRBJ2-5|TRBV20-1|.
CSASSPGLLGEETQYF
TGCAGTGCTAGCAGCCCGGGACTTCTGGGCGAGGAGACCCAGTACTTC
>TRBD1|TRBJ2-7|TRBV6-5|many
CASSPGTGKYEQYF
TGTGCCAGCAGCCCCGGGACAGGGAAATACGAGCAGTACTTC
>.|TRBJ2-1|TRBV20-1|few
CSARALAEGSYNEQFF
TGCAGTGCTAGAGCATTAGCGGAAGGCTCCTACAATGAGCAGTTCTTC
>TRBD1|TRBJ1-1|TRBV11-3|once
CASSLGTGSVETEAFF
TGTGCCAGCAGCCTCGGGACAGGGAGTGTAGAGACTGAAGCTTTCTTT
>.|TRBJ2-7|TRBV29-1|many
CSVVDSAYEQYF
TGCAGCGTTGTTGACAGCGCCTACGAGCAGTACTTC
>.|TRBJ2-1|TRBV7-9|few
CASGTRHNEQFF
TGTGCCAGCGGTACGCGACACAATGAGCAGTTCTTC
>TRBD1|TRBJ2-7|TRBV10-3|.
CASRDRDSYNEQYF
TGTGCCTCCCGAGACAGGGATTCTTACAATGAGCAGTACTTC
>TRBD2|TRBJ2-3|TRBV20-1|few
CSAQRGELPVADTQYF
TGCAGTGCGCAGCGGGGGGAACTGCCCGTAGCAGATACGCAGTATTTT
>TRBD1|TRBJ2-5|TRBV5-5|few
CASSRGQEETQYF
TGTGCCAGCAGCCGAGGACAGGAAGAGACCCAGTACTTC
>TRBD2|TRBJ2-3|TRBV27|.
CASSPEWTSGGADTQYF
TGTGCCAGCAGTCCCGAGTGGACTAGCGGGGGAGCAGATACGCAGTATTTT
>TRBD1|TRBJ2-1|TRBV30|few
CAWIRDRDYNEQFF
TGTGCCTGGATCCGGGACAGGGATTACAATGAGCAGTTCTTC
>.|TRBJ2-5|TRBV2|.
CASSDRGPYNEQYF
TGTGCCAGCAGTGATCGGGGCCCCTACAATGAGCAGTACTTC
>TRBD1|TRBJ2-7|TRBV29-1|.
CSVEGIVGQGDYEQYF
TGCAGCGTTGAAGGGATAGTGGGACAGGGGGACTACGAGCAGTACTTC
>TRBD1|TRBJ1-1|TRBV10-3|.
CAISFNSQNRGLGTEAFF
TGTGCCATCAGTTTTAATTCACAGAACAGGGGCTTGGGCACTGAAGCTTTCTTT
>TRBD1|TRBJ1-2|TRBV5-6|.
CASRTDREGYGYTF
TGTGCCAGCAGGACGGACAGGGAAGGATATGGCTACACCTTC
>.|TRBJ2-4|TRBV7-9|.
CASSQWGAKNIQYF
TGTGCCAGCAGCCAGTGGGGGGCCAAAAACATTCAGTACTTC
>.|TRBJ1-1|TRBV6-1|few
CASSVTQEGTEAFF
TGTGCCAGCAGTGTTACCCAGGAGGGGACTGAAGCTTTCTTT
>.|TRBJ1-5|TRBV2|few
CASSKNTGTGMEPQHF
TGTGCCAGCAGTAAGAATACAGGGACGGGTATGGAGCCCCAGCATTTT
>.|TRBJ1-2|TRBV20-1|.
CSARPVGLNQGYTF
TGCAGTGCTAGACCTGTAGGGTTGAATCAAGGCTACACCTTC